This T cell receptor (beta chain) was sequenced in a study of blood T cell repertoires in COVID-19. At the level of the study: From the United States, Italy and Spain came samples of acute and convalescent COVID-19. The analysed material was cDNA or gDNA that came from T cells, B-cell-depleted T cells, or PBMCs.

This CDR3 is 15 amino acids long. CDR1 and CDR2 from the germline V gene are MDHEN and SYDVKM. Trimming shortened V by 5 bases and J by 3 bases, and 14 bases separated the two germline ends. As handled by the study authors: Amplification of reference gene primers was used by the study to estimate nucleated cell counts. Assay: immunoSEQ multiplex PCR; the TCRdb copy retains only in-frame clones and omits some. D and trimming come from the DNA, and the V and J calls and clone size come from that table. The repertoire has 300,000 to 400,000 clones, about 90% of them found once; the top ten carry over 0.8%.

The genes are TRBV28 and TRBJ1-5; D gene ambiguous. The TCR sequence derives from a woman in her 30s who had recovered from COVID-19. The sample taken for sequencing was PBMCs or T cells enriched from blood (not recorded which). CDR3 sequence reads: CASSQVHGYNQPQHF. The CDR3, as DNA: TGTGCCAGCAGTCAGGTTCACGGATACAATCAGCCCCAGCATTTT.